These 17 T cell receptor beta chains came from one sample sequenced in a study of shared clonotypes between healthy human individuals. Clones were sequenced by immunoSEQ multiplex PCR, and TCRdb holds only the in-frame ones, with some missing. This table holds approximately 1,000,000 clones, about four fifths found once. Sequenced material: memory CD4+ T cells from PBMCs. Documented subset: CD45RA-negative fraction. These TCRs come from a young man in good health. Some clones in this sample may be carry-over from other donors' samples.

V usage is TRBV7-6 and J usage is TRBJ2-6; D not resolved. Trimming left V 5 bases short and J 1 base short, with 12 bases between. CDR1 SGHVS and CDR2 FNYEAQ come from the germline V gene. The CDR3 covers 16 residues. The CDR3 reads CASSRRVSSGANVLTF. DNA of the CDR3: TGTGCCAGCAGCAGAAGGGTATCATCTGGGGCCAACGTCCTGACTTTC.

The V gene is TRBV4-1, the J gene TRBJ2-5, with 10 bases matching TRBD1. The germline gives CDR1 MGHRA, CDR2 YSYEKL. This CDR3 region has 15 residues. The V segment lost 0 bases and the J segment 4 bases; nucleotides outside the gene matches: 2. In DNA form, the CDR3 reads TGCGCCAGCAGCCAAGATGGACAGGGGGGAGAGACCCAGTACTTC. It is translated as CASSQDGQGGETQYF.

This clone was counted ten times or more. This chain connects TRBV9 to TRBJ2-3; 10 nucleotides agree with TRBD2. The CDR3 loop spans 16 amino acids. Germline trimming cut 2 bases from V and 5 bases from J; bases unmatched to any gene: 8. Germline V gene data show CDR1 as SGDLS and CDR2 as YYNGEE. The DNA for the CDR3 is TGTGCCAGCAGCGTGGCAGCGGGAGGGGGGCAAGATACGCAGTATTTT. Its protein product is CASSVAAGGGQDTQYF.

The CDR3 DNA sequence: TGTGCCAGCAGTGAATTAGCGGGAGGGCCAGGTACGCAGTATTTT. Its protein is CASSELAGGPGTQYF. The V and J genes are TRBV6-4 and TRBJ2-3; 11 bases map to TRBD2. Germline lookup yields CDR1 MRHNA and CDR2 SNTAGT. The junction had 7 bases not matched to a gene; V was cut back by 3 bases and J by 8 bases. CDR3 size: 15 residues.

The chain couples TRBV28 to TRBJ1-2; D gene ambiguous. Germline V gene lookup returns CDR1 MDHEN and CDR2 SYDVKM. The CDR3 covers 14 residues. The ends were cut back, 1 base at V and 3 bases at J, with 9 bases in the middle. The CDR3 region has the DNA TGTGCCAGCAGTTTATTTGGCGGGTACTATGGCTACACCTTC. Protein sequence: CASSLFGGYYGYTF.

This chain connects TRBV7-2 to TRBJ2-7; 7 positions agree with TRBD1. The CDR3 is 14 residues long. With 1 base clipped from V and 4 bases from J, the junction kept 4 bases outside the gene matches. Looked up from germline, CDR1 is SGHTA and CDR2 is FQGNSA. The chain's CDR3 is CASSLEQGTYEQYF. The CDR3 DNA sequence: TGTGCCAGCAGCTTAGAACAGGGGACGTACGAGCAGTACTTC. The variable domain in full, completed from reference TRBV7-2 and TRBJ2-7, reads GAGVSQSPSNKVTEKGKDVELRCDPISGHTALYWYRQSLGQGLEFLIYFQGNSAPDKSGLPSDRFSAERTGGSVSTLTIQRTQQEDSAVYLCASSLEQGTYEQYFGPGTRLTVT.

The J gene is TRBJ2-5, the V gene TRBV29-1; the D gene is possibly TRBD1 (5 bases). The V gene lost 7 bases and the J gene lost 1 base, with 16 bases spanning the gap. Germline assignment: CDR1 SQVTM and CDR2 ANQGSEA. CDR3 length: 14 amino acids. The CDR3 is CSASRSTGQETQYF. The CDR3 DNA is TGCAGCGCCTCCAGGAGTACAGGCCAAGAGACCCAGTACTTC.

The chain joins TRBV28 to TRBJ2-3; D assignment may be TRBD1 or TRBD2 (5 bases each). The germline V gene encodes CDR1 MDHEN and CDR2 SYDVKM. CDR3 size: 15 residues. V was cut by 3 bases and J by 2 bases, with 12 bases left in between. CDR3 coding DNA: TGTGCCAGCAGTTTCCAGGGACGTTCCACAGATACGCAGTATTTT. Protein: CASSFQGRSTDTQYF.

The V call is TRBV5-4, the J call TRBJ2-7; D is perhaps TRBD2 (5 bases). With 4 bases removed from V and 6 bases from J, the gap between germline ends came to 17 bases. Germline V lookup: CDR1 SGHNT, CDR2 YYREEE (reference sequence). There are 14 residues in the CDR3. For the CDR3, the DNA is TGTGCCAGCAGCCCGGGAAATATTTGGGCCGAGCAGTACTTC. This codes for CASSPGNIWAEQYF.

The V gene is TRBV29-1, the J gene TRBJ2-3; the D is unclear. Trimming left V 4 bases short and J 2 bases short, with 10 bases between. Germline loops: CDR1 SQVTM, CDR2 ANQGSEA. The CDR3 loop spans 13 amino acids. CDR3 nucleotide sequence: TGCAGCGTTGGAGGCAGAATCACAGATACGCAGTATTTT. Its translation is CSVGGRITDTQYF.

The chain is built from TRBV9 and TRBJ2-7, with 10 nucleotides matching TRBD1. The V gene's germline CDR1 is SGDLS and CDR2 YYNGEE. J was trimmed by 3 bases and V by 3 bases; bases with no gene match: 0. This CDR3 is built from 13 residues. The CDR3: CASSGTGGYEQYF. CDR3 coding DNA: TGTGCCAGCAGCGGGACAGGGGGCTACGAGCAGTACTTC. Together with reference TRBV9 and TRBJ2-7, the CDR3 gives the full variable domain: DSGVTQTPKHLITATGQRVTLRCSPRSGDLSVYWYQQSLDQGLQFLIQYYNGEERAKGNILERFSAQQFPDLHSELNLSSLELGDSALYFCASSGTGGYEQYFGPGTRLTVT.

The chain is built from TRBV5-1 and TRBJ2-1, with a possible D match to TRBD2 (6 bases). The CDR3 runs 13 residues. Germline values: CDR1 SGHRS, CDR2 YFSETQ. Trimming took 6 bases from V and 9 from J, leaving 16 bases between them. The CDR3 is CASIETPGSEQFF. In DNA form, the CDR3 reads TGCGCCAGCATAGAGACTCCCGGGAGTGAGCAGTTCTTC.

The chain links TRBV6-5 to TRBJ2-3; D is ambiguous. Germline CDR1 is MNHEY and CDR2 is SVGAGI. The CDR3 is 16 residues long. V was trimmed by 4 bases and J by 3 bases, leaving 17 bases between them. The chain's CDR3 is CASSFKGSGATDTQYF. The CDR3 DNA sequence: TGTGCCAGCAGTTTCAAGGGCAGTGGAGCGACAGATACGCAGTATTTT.

In this sample, this clone turned up once. This chain uses TRBV28 with TRBJ2-7; 8 bases fit TRBD1. V was pared by 6 bases and J by 5 bases, with 6 bases of the junction left unmatched. The CDR3 is 13 residues long. Germline CDR1 reads MDHEN; CDR2 reads SYDVKM. The CDR3 region is CASSPTGVDEQYF. The CDR3 region has the DNA TGTGCCAGCAGCCCGACAGGGGTGGACGAGCAGTACTTC.

This chain joins TRBV11-2 and TRBJ2-5; D remains unclear. The germline CDR1 and CDR2 sequences are SGHAT and FQNNGV. This CDR3 is 14 amino acids long. V was shortened by 6 bases and J by 1 base, with 12 bases between the two germline ends. The CDR3 bases are TGTGCCAGCAGATCCCCCGGGCCCCAAGAGACCCAGTACTTC. It is translated as CASRSPGPQETQYF.

This rearrangement joins TRBV4-1 to TRBJ2-5; D possibly corresponds to TRBD2 (6 bases). V lost 4 bases, J lost 3 bases, and 18 bases lay in between. The CDR3 consists of 16 residues. Germline V gives CDR1 MGHRA, CDR2 YSYEKL. CDR3 sequence: CASSPLAAQREETQYF. The CDR3 bases are TGCGCCAGCAGCCCATTAGCGGCCCAGAGGGAAGAGACCCAGTACTTC.

The rearrangement joins TRBV2 to TRBJ2-2; D is unclear. CDR1 SNHLY and CDR2 FYNNEI come from the germline V gene. The CDR3 sequence is 14 residues long. Trimming stripped 6 bases from V and 3 bases from J, with 11 bases between. CDR3 DNA sequence: TGTGCCAGCAGGACTGTGCCAGACACCGGGGAGCTGTTTTTT. This gives the protein CASRTVPDTGELFF.